The source of this TCR beta chain is a study of blood T cells in healthy people across ages. A sample-barcoded 5' primer and a J-beta primer mix were used in a second PCR of roughly 7 to 12 cycles. TCRdb reanalysed the 5' RACE reads using MiXCR and keeps one entry per CDR3 protein. The table has more than 1 million distinct CDR3 sequences, 45% seen once. Findings of the study overall: TCR beta diversity per million T cells fell roughly linearly with age.

To note about this clonotype: Its antigen is still unknown.

The germline V gene encodes CDR1 SGHRS and CDR2 YFSETQ. The CDR3 totals 12 residues. Trimming stripped 8 bases from V and 0 bases from J, with 6 bases between. J is TRBJ2-4 and V is TRBV5-1; no clear D. The receptor comes from a woman aged 55-69 years in good health. The source material was blood. CDR3 in DNA: TGCGCCAGTGAGCTAGCCAAAAACATTCAGTACTTC. Its protein is CASELAKNIQYF.